This TCR beta chain came from a study of shared clonotypes between healthy human individuals (dated by TCRdb to the early 2020s). Regarding the study in general: The cohort comprised two women and three men aged 18 to 49 years. Each donor's leukapheresis produced roughly between roughly 0.85 and 10 billion PBMCs. To estimate repertoire size and how much clonotypes are shared between individuals, the study performed deep sequencing of blood TCR repertoires from a handful of healthy adults. For each donor, CD4 naive and CD4 memory were each given three plates, CD8 naive was given two plates, and CD8 memory was given one plate. To increase sequencing depth and limit assay-specific biases, TCR repertoire library preparation and sequencing were carried out by different laboratories using diverse techniques.

Healthy HIV-negative adults with no recently reported acute infections or vaccinations were included as donors. All donors were Caucasian adults living in Nashville, Tennessee, USA. CD4+ T cells were enriched by magnetic negative selection, after which naive cells were positively selected on CD45RA and the negative fraction was taken as the memory subset. Blood was obtained by leukapheresis, after which PBMCs were separated by Ficoll-Histopaque density gradient centrifugation and cryopreserved in liquid nitrogen vapor phase. Purity and quantity of every magnetically sorted T cell population were checked by analytical flow cytometry. Genomic DNA was isolated from every sorted fraction and measured by UV absorbance on a Nanodrop 2000c. As concerns this clone: Its antigen is unknown. No qualities accompany the bases; no much larger clone lies one base away.

Looking up the germline V gene (reference sequence) yields CDR1 MNHNY and CDR2 SVGAGI. The CDR3 spans 15 residues, from the cysteine through the phenylalanine. Left in the record is the CDR3 DNA by itself, 45 bases read in frame from the first base. V is cut by 7 bases and J by 0 bases, and the space between the germline ends is 13 bases. Results the study describes overall, beyond this receptor: Rarefaction of sorted-subset datasets indicated incomplete sequencing despite the large sequencing depth. Higher generation probabilities were observed for clonotypes shared by all four sorted-subset donors than for non-shared clonotypes. Pairwise subsampling indicated that sequencing depth was expected to affect the degree of clonotype sharing among donors. Sharing across several donors was observed for about 5% of naive CD4, about 3.2% of naive CD8, 2.3% of memory CD4, and approximately 0.41% of memory CD8 clonotypes. Because the study included only a small number of donors, the genetic and exposure-history diversity represented was limited. Naive subsets generally had larger estimated clonotype richness than memory subsets. Sampling was restricted to blood, and TCR repertoires in tissue are likely to differ from TCR repertoires in blood.

Using the deep immunoSEQ assay, TCR CDR3 regions were amplified from genomic DNA by multiplex PCR. Genomic DNA extracted from each cell subset was distributed evenly over all wells of several immunoSEQ 96-well plates, and each plate served as one replicate. For sorted subsets, about 220 ng of genomic DNA, equivalent to 25,000 to 35,000 T cell genomes, went into each replicate PCR. Purified libraries were quantified with a Qubit 3.0 fluorometer, sized on a Bioanalyzer 2100, and re-quantified with the KAPA Library Quantification kit. Each immunoSEQ 96-well plate was sequenced on its own single-read 150-cycle Illumina NextSeq 550 flow cell. From the authors' description of their analysis: Because the immunoSEQ output included only junctional sequences and no quality scores, the filtering could not be the same as the filtering used for full-length reads. Sequences were annotated with PyIR, a Python wrapper for IgBLAST v1.9, using IMGT germline references to assign V/J genes and CDR3. Reads were filtered out if the reads had weak V/J assignments (E-value above 1e-6), no CDR3, stop codons, out-of-frame junctions, or ambiguous translated residues. V3J clonotypes were defined by identical inferred V gene, J gene, and CDR3 amino acid sequence. To compute the percentage overlap between repertoires, the number of shared unique clonotypes was divided by the size of the smaller repertoire. Richness of each repertoire was evaluated using RTK rarefaction, the Chao1 estimator, and Recon v2.1 estimates of unobserved clonotypes. OLGA was used to compute generation probabilities for all TCRbeta clonotypes that the gDNA method yielded from a few donors. TCRdb took this table from immuneACCESS and kept in-frame rearrangements with V and J called. Such tables lack part of the clones; where checked against another copy, unresolved V genes explain under half of the gap, and the rest is unexplained. V and J calls and clone size are those listed in that table; D and trimming were worked out from the DNA. The sample table contains around 2,000,000 clones; only one count was recorded for 85% to 95% of them. Roughly 0.13% of the sample is held by the ten biggest clonotypes.

This receptor was identified in a man between 18 and 35 years old in good health. The chain links TRBV6-6 with TRBJ2-1, with a weak D call of TRBD1 (6 bases match). Sequencing was done on a sample of naive CD4+ T cells sorted from blood. The sample's cell subset or site, from its label and the paper: CD45RA+ positively selected. For the CDR3, the sequence is CASNLDRSSYNEQFF. The DNA sequence follows: TGTGCCAGCAACCTTGACAGGTCCTCCTACAATGAGCAGTTCTTC.